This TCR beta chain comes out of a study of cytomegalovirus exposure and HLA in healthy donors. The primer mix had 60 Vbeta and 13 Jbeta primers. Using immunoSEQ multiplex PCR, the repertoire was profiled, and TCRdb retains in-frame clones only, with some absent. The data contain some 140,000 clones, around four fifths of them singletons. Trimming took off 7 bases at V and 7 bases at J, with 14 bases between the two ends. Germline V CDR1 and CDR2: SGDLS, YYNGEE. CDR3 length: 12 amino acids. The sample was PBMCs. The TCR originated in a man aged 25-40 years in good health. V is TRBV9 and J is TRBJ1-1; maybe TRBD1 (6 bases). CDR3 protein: CASSRTDGEAFF. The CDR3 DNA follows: TGTGCCAGCTCCCGGACAGACGGTGAAGCTTTCTTT.